The 23 T cell receptor beta chains below come from one sample, sequenced in a study of shared clonotypes between healthy human individuals. Using immunoSEQ multiplex PCR, the repertoire was profiled, and TCRdb retains in-frame clones only, with some absent. The sample has 1.6 million or so clones; 98% to 99% are singletons. Input material: naive CD4+ T cells sorted from blood. Subset denoted: CD45RA+ positively selected. These receptors came from a man between 25 and 39 years old in good health.

CDR3 sequence reads: CASSHSGGTYEQYF. The CDR3 region has the DNA TGTGCCAGCAGCCATAGCGGGGGGACCTACGAGCAGTACTTC. The chain carries TRBV5-8 and TRBJ2-7; 10 bases fit TRBD2. From germline, CDR1 is SGHTS and CDR2 YDEGEE. The CDR3 runs 14 residues. The V gene end was trimmed by 4 bases and the J gene end by 2 bases; junction bases not matched to a gene: 3. Using reference TRBV5-8 and TRBJ2-7 for the parts outside the CDR3, the full variable domain is EAGVTQSPTHLIKTRGQQATLRCSPISGHTSVYWYQQALGLGLQFLLWYDEGEERNRGNFPPRFSGRQFPNYSSELNVNALELEDSALYLCASSHSGGTYEQYFGPGTRLTVT.

The chain joins TRBV19 to TRBJ2-1; the D call may be TRBD1 or TRBD2 (5 bases each). The germline V and J ends were trimmed by 7 bases and 12 bases, with 16 bases remaining between them. Germline CDR1 is LNHDA and CDR2 is SQIVND (reference sequence). The CDR3 spans 12 residues. CDR3 residues: CASKVSTGGQFF. In DNA, the CDR3 is TGTGCCAGTAAGGTATCAACAGGAGGGCAGTTCTTC.

In this sample, this clone turned up once. The V call is TRBV19, the J call TRBJ2-7; weak D call: TRBD1 (5 bases). CDR1 and CDR2 (germline): LNHDA, SQIVND (reference sequence). Trimming left V 2 bases short and J 6 bases short, with 11 bases between. The CDR3 runs to 13 residues. The CDR3 spells CASSIKGMGEQYF. The CDR3 coding sequence is TGTGCCAGTAGTATAAAGGGGATGGGCGAGCAGTACTTC.

The rearrangement uses TRBV5-5 and TRBJ1-1; D is unresolved. Germline V gives CDR1 SGHKS, CDR2 YYEKEE (reference sequence). This CDR3 comprises 14 residues. Trimming took 1 base from V and 3 from J, leaving 10 bases between them. The CDR3 protein is CASSLLSVDTEAFF. The CDR3 nucleotides read TGTGCCAGCAGCTTGTTGTCAGTAGACACTGAAGCTTTCTTT.

The V gene is TRBV29-1, the J gene TRBJ1-2; D possibly corresponds to TRBD1 (5 bases). Germline V gene sequence: CDR1 SQVTM, CDR2 ANQGSEA. The CDR3 sequence is 12 residues long. V was shortened by 6 bases and J by 2 bases, with 10 bases between the two germline ends. CDR3 sequence (DNA): TGCAGCGTCGAGGACAAGAACTATGGCTACACCTTC. Its translation: CSVEDKNYGYTF. The complete variable domain, with remaining parts taken from reference TRBV29-1 and TRBJ1-2, reads SAVISQKPSRDICQRGTSLTIQCQVDSQVTMMFWYRQQPGQSLTLIATANQGSEATYESGFVIDKFPISRPNLTFSTLTVSNMSPEDSSIYLCSVEDKNYGYTFGSGTRLTVV.

The rearrangement links TRBV28 to TRBJ2-7; possible D gene TRBD1, 5 bases. Germline CDR1 and CDR2: MDHEN and SYDVKM. The CDR3 totals 13 residues. The ends were cut back, 5 bases at V and 3 bases at J, with 11 bases in the middle. The CDR3 sequence is CASSPRAYYEQYF. The DNA of the CDR3 is TGTGCCAGCAGTCCCAGGGCCTACTACGAGCAGTACTTC.

For the CDR3, the DNA is TGTGCCAGCAGCGTAGGCCTAGCGGCCAACTACGAGCAGTACTTC. Protein product: CASSVGLAANYEQYF. V usage is TRBV9 and J usage is TRBJ2-7; 7 nucleotides agree with TRBD2. The CDR3 covers 15 residues. Trimming cost V 0 bases and J 3 bases; bases outside gene matches: 6. Germline loops: CDR1 SGDLS, CDR2 YYNGEE.

With respect to this clone: In the same sample, other DNA sequences code for this CDR3. The chain recombines TRBV18 with TRBJ2-5; no firm D call. The CDR3 is 12 residues long. CDR1 is KGHSH, CDR2 LQKENI, per germline. The V and J ends lost 2 bases and 5 bases respectively, with 6 bases between them. CDR3 residues: CASSPRGETQYF. CDR3 DNA sequence: TGTGCCAGCTCACCAAGAGGTGAGACCCAGTACTTC.

This clone was seen a single time. The J gene is TRBJ2-1, the V gene TRBV9; possible D gene TRBD1, 5 bases. CDR1 is SGDLS, CDR2 YYNGEE, per germline. The V gene lost 0 bases and the J gene lost 9 bases, with 7 bases spanning the gap. There are 12 residues in the CDR3. The CDR3 sequence is CASSVARGEQFF. In DNA, the CDR3 is TGTGCCAGCAGCGTAGCAAGGGGTGAGCAGTTCTTC.

V and J are TRBV5-4 and TRBJ2-1, with D hard to call. Germline CDR1 and CDR2: SGHNT and YYREEE (reference sequence). Trimming cost V 5 bases and J 0 bases, with 6 bases left between them. CDR3 length: 13 amino acids. The CDR3 nucleotides are TGTGCCAGCAGATCTAGCTCCTACAATGAGCAGTTCTTC. This gives the protein CASRSSSYNEQFF.

This chain joins TRBV5-1 and TRBJ2-7, with TRBD2 matching 9 bases. This CDR3 comprises 15 residues. Looked up from germline, CDR1 is SGHRS and CDR2 is YFSETQ. Germline trimming cut 3 bases from V and 5 bases from J; bases unmatched to any gene: 9. Here the CDR3 DNA reads TGCGCCAGCAGCTGGGTTAGCGGGAGTGGCAACGAGCAGTACTTC. Its protein product is CASSWVSGSGNEQYF.

The rearrangement joins TRBV18 to TRBJ1-1; no definite D call. CDR3 length: 14 amino acids. Germline V gives CDR1 KGHSH, CDR2 LQKENI. V lost 1 base and J lost 0, with 6 bases in between. Written as DNA, the CDR3 is TGTGCCAGCTCACCACTCCCAGTGAACACTGAAGCTTTCTTT. This gives the protein CASSPLPVNTEAFF. Drawing the rest from reference TRBV18 and TRBJ1-1, the complete variable domain is NAGVMQNPRHLVRRRGQEARLRCSPMKGHSHVYWYRQLPEEGLKFMVYLQKENIIDESGMPKERFSAEFPKEGPSILRIQQVVRGDSAAYFCASSPLPVNTEAFFGQGTRLTVV.

For this clone: The same CDR3 arises from other DNA sequences in this sample as well. The chain carries TRBV19 and TRBJ2-1, with D tentatively TRBD2 (5 bases). CDR3 length equals 13 residues. In germline, CDR1 is LNHDA, CDR2 SQIVND (reference sequence). The germline V and J ends were trimmed by 3 bases and 4 bases, with 7 bases remaining between them. The CDR3 sequence: CASSIGNYNEQFF. The CDR3 DNA reads TGTGCCAGTAGTATCGGGAATTACAATGAGCAGTTCTTC.

V is TRBV15 and J is TRBJ2-2; 9 bases line up with TRBD2. V was pared by 0 bases and J by 4 bases, with 9 bases of the junction left unmatched. The CDR3 has 18 amino acids. Germline loops: CDR1 LNHNV, CDR2 YYDKDF (reference sequence). CDR3 sequence: CATSRDPVAGVSTGELFF. CDR3 in DNA: TGTGCCACCAGCAGAGATCCCGTAGCGGGAGTTAGCACCGGGGAGCTGTTTTTT.

The chain uses TRBV6-1 and TRBJ1-2; weak D call: TRBD1 (5 bases). Deletions cut 2 bases from V and 3 bases from J, with 7 bases between. The CDR3 loop spans 13 amino acids. Germline-derived CDR1 and CDR2 are MNHNS and SASEGT. The CDR3 nucleotides read TGTGCCAGCAGTGAAACGGGGGACTATGGCTACACCTTC. Amino acids: CASSETGDYGYTF.

The chain has TRBV28 and TRBJ2-7; TRBD1 aligns across 10 bases. After removal of 3 bases from V and 6 bases from J, the junction contained 5 bases not matched to a gene. The V gene's germline CDR1 is MDHEN and CDR2 SYDVKM. The CDR3 length is 14 residues. CDR3 residues: CASSFSGQGSEQYF. The CDR3 DNA is TGTGCCAGCAGTTTTTCGGGACAGGGGAGCGAGCAGTACTTC.

The chain joins TRBV28 to TRBJ2-1, with 14 nucleotides matching TRBD2. The germline V gene has CDR1 MDHEN and CDR2 SYDVKM. This CDR3 comprises 21 residues. The junction had 25 bases not matched to a gene; V was cut back by 10 bases and J by 5 bases. The CDR3 loop reads CATSQEGRVGLAGVRDNEQFF. CDR3 in DNA: TGTGCCACCTCCCAGGAGGGAAGGGTGGGACTAGCGGGAGTGCGGGACAATGAGCAGTTCTTC.

This chain links TRBV27 with TRBJ2-7; possibly TRBD1 for D (6 bases). CDR3 size: 13 residues. The ends were cut back, 8 bases at V and 4 bases at J, with 15 bases in the middle. CDR1 is MNHEY and CDR2 is SMNVEV in the germline V gene (reference sequence). The CDR3 region is CASGRQDTYEQYF. CDR3 coding DNA: TGTGCCAGCGGACGACAGGATACGTACGAGCAGTACTTC.

The genes are TRBV5-4 and TRBJ2-2; 10 nucleotides agree with TRBD2. This CDR3 contains 16 residues. Trimming removed 1 base from V and 3 bases from J; junction bases left unmatched: 3. The V gene's germline CDR1 is SGHNT and CDR2 YYREEE (reference sequence). Here the CDR3 reads CASSLPGTSDTGELFF. The DNA for the CDR3 is TGTGCCAGCAGCTTGCCCGGGACTAGCGACACCGGGGAGCTGTTTTTT.

The chain joins TRBV7-6 to TRBJ1-1, with 9 positions matching TRBD1. CDR3 size: 14 residues. CDR1 SGHVS and CDR2 FNYEAQ come from the germline V gene. Germline trimming cut 5 bases from V and 4 bases from J; bases unmatched to any gene: 5. The chain's CDR3 is CASSMTGGGTEAFF. CDR3 bases: TGTGCCAGCAGCATGACAGGGGGTGGCACTGAAGCTTTCTTT. Combining the CDR3 with reference TRBV7-6 and TRBJ1-1 gives the whole variable domain GAGVSQSPRYKVTKRGQDVALRCDPISGHVSLYWYRQALGQGPEFLTYFNYEAQQDKSGLPNDRFSAERPEGSISTLTIQRTEQRDSAMYRCASSMTGGGTEAFFGQGTRLTVV.

The rearrangement links TRBV27 to TRBJ2-3; D gene uncertain. Trimming removed 4 bases from V and 3 bases from J, with 17 bases in between. The CDR3 is 16 amino acids. From germline, CDR1 is MNHEY and CDR2 SMNVEV (reference sequence). This CDR3 reads CASSSYVKSTTDTQYF. CDR3 nucleotides: TGTGCCAGCAGTTCCTACGTCAAGTCAACAACAGATACGCAGTATTTT.

This chain joins TRBV7-6 and TRBJ2-7, with no clear D. This CDR3 comprises 18 residues. Germline assignment: CDR1 SGHVS and CDR2 FNYEAQ. Trimming removed 1 base from V and 5 bases from J, with 24 bases in between. The CDR3 region has the DNA TGTGCCAGCAGCTTAGTAGTTTCAGCCGACTTCCCTCCACACGAGCAGTACTTC. It yields the protein CASSLVVSADFPPHEQYF.

Concerning this clone: The sample holds other DNA sequences that translate to the same CDR3. The rearrangement links TRBV5-1 to TRBJ2-5, with a tentative D call TRBD2 (7 bases). The V gene lost 1 base and the J gene lost 4 bases, with 11 bases spanning the gap. In germline, CDR1 is SGHRS, CDR2 YFSETQ. This CDR3 is 14 amino acids long. The DNA of the CDR3 is TGCGCCAGCAGCTTGCAGGGGAGGGGAGAGACCCAGTACTTC. Translating it yields CASSLQGRGETQYF.